This entry lists 12 T cell receptor beta chains sequenced from one sample in a study of shared clonotypes between healthy human individuals. Only in-frame clones appear in the TCRdb table, and some are missing; sequencing was by immunoSEQ multiplex PCR. The sample includes 2 million to 2.5 million clones, about 95% of them seen just once. Terminally differentiated effector memory CD45RA+ cells were left out of the naive CD8 fraction, which was CD45RO-negative and positively selected for CCR7. What was sequenced was naive CD8+ T cells sorted from blood. All receptors come from a young man in good health.

The V gene is TRBV2, the J gene TRBJ2-1; D is unclear. The CDR3 contains 12 residues. The V end was cut by 6 bases, the J end by 5 bases, with 8 bases between. Germline V gene sequence: CDR1 SNHLY, CDR2 FYNNEI. The CDR3, as DNA: TGTGCCAGCAGATTCTGGGACAATGAGCAGTTCTTC. It translates to CASRFWDNEQFF.

The gene calls are TRBV7-9 and TRBJ1-2, with D maybe TRBD1 (6 bases). The V end lost 7 bases, the J end lost 0 bases, and 12 bases lay between the germline ends. The CDR3 length is 14 residues. The germline V gene has CDR1 SEHNR and CDR2 FQNEAQ (reference sequence). For the CDR3, the DNA is TGTGCCAGCACCGCCGGGGGCGCTAACTATGGCTACACCTTC. Its protein product is CASTAGGANYGYTF.

This chain uses TRBV10-3 with TRBJ2-5, with D unresolved. The CDR3 has 15 amino acids. The V gene lost 0 bases and the J gene lost 5 bases, with 13 bases spanning the gap. Germline values: CDR1 ENHRY, CDR2 SYGVKD. Here the CDR3 reads CAISESERRVETQYF. In DNA, the CDR3 is TGTGCCATCAGTGAGTCGGAGAGACGGGTTGAGACCCAGTACTTC.

The chain carries TRBV5-6 and TRBJ2-7; 8 bases are shared with TRBD1. Trimming removed 3 bases from V and 6 bases from J; junction bases left unmatched: 5. Per germline, CDR1 SGHDT and CDR2 YYEEEE. The CDR3 has 13 residues. CDR3 sequence reads: CASSSLDRVEQYF. The CDR3 DNA sequence: TGTGCCAGCAGCTCTCTGGACAGGGTCGAGCAGTACTTC. The variable domain in full, with the rest retrieved from reference TRBV5-6 and TRBJ2-7, is DAGVTQSPTHLIKTRGQQVTLRCSPKSGHDTVSWYQQALGQGPQFIFQYYEEEERQRGNFPDRFSGHQFPNYSSELNVNALLLGDSALYLCASSSLDRVEQYFGPGTRLTVT.

This chain connects TRBV6-5 to TRBJ2-3; D not certain. Germline CDR1 and CDR2: MNHEY and SVGAGI. V lost 2 bases and J lost 2, with 5 bases in between. The CDR3 runs to 13 residues. CDR3: CASSYDATDTQYF. The CDR3 DNA reads as TGTGCCAGCAGTTACGACGCCACAGATACGCAGTATTTT.

V and J are TRBV6-1 and TRBJ2-5, with D uncertain. The CDR3 has 15 amino acids. Deletions cut 6 bases from V and 5 bases from J, with 19 bases between. Germline assignment: CDR1 MNHNS and CDR2 SASEGT. CDR3 nucleotides: TGTGCCAGCAGCACTTCTCCCTCCTGGAGCGAGACCCAGTACTTC. Translating gives CASSTSPSWSETQYF.

This clone was recorded only once. This chain connects TRBV5-6 to TRBJ1-1, with unresolved D. Germline CDR1 reads SGHDT; CDR2 reads YYEEEE. The V gene lost 4 bases and the J gene lost 5 bases, with 9 bases spanning the gap. The CDR3 length is 12 residues. The CDR3 DNA sequence: TGTGCCAGCAGCGACGGAGGGACTGAAGCTTTCTTT. Its protein product is CASSDGGTEAFF.

The chain employs TRBV27 and TRBJ2-7; no clear D gene. CDR3 length: 16 residues. Trimming removed 5 bases at V and 1 base at J, with 18 bases between. Germline assignment: CDR1 MNHEY and CDR2 SMNVEV (reference sequence). CDR3 nucleotides: TGTGCCAGCAGTCCTCAACCCGGACGGTTATCCTACGAGCAGTACTTC. Protein: CASSPQPGRLSYEQYF.

The chain joins TRBV4-1 to TRBJ2-7; 10 bases map to TRBD2. The CDR3 is made up of 17 amino acids. After removal of 2 bases from V and 5 bases from J, the junction contained 12 bases not matched to a gene. Germline CDR1 and CDR2: MGHRA and YSYEKL. CDR3 DNA sequence: TGCGCCAGCAGCCAAATCTGGCAGGGACTAGCGACTGACGAGCAGTACTTC. It translates to CASSQIWQGLATDEQYF.

This rearrangement joins TRBV27 to TRBJ2-7; possibly TRBD1 for D (6 bases). CDR1 and CDR2 from the germline V gene are MNHEY and SMNVEV (reference sequence). V lost 5 bases, J lost 5 bases, and 10 bases lay in between. The CDR3 has 12 residues. The CDR3 protein is CASSPQGHEQYF. CDR3 bases: TGTGCCAGCAGTCCACAGGGACACGAGCAGTACTTC.

This chain's CDR3 is CASRSTGPIPPGYF. DNA for the CDR3: TGTGCCAGCAGGTCGACAGGCCCGATTCCCCCAGGATACTTC. This rearrangement joins TRBV5-6 to TRBJ2-7; D may be TRBD1 (6 bases). Germline assignment: CDR1 SGHDT and CDR2 YYEEEE. Trimming left V 5 bases short and J 13 bases short, with 25 bases between. The length of the CDR3 is 14 residues.

The chain joins TRBV4-1 to TRBJ2-2; possibly TRBD2 for D (5 bases). The CDR3 is 14 amino acids. The germline V and J ends were trimmed by 3 bases and 7 bases, with 12 bases remaining between them. Germline CDR1 reads MGHRA; CDR2 reads YSYEKL. CDR3 region: CASSHPGGGGELFF. DNA of the CDR3: TGCGCCAGCAGCCACCCAGGAGGCGGCGGGGAGCTGTTTTTT.